The following is a T cell receptor (beta chain) sequence with its context. The record originates from a study of T cell changes during pregnancy in multiple sclerosis. This table comes from immunoSEQ multiplex PCR, and its TCRdb copy is limited to in-frame clones, with some not included. The sample carries 34,000 or so clones, roughly 93% recorded once. CDR1 and CDR2 from the germline V gene are SEHNR and FQNEAQ (reference sequence). The length of the CDR3 is 16 residues. V shed 5 bases, J shed 0 bases, and the junction held 9 bases outside the gene matches. The TCR comes from a female donor in good health, enrolled as a control in a pregnancy study. The chain recombines TRBV7-9 with TRBJ1-1, with 7 bases identical to TRBD1. This specimen was peripheral blood, taken in the second trimester of pregnancy. The CDR3 region is CASSLKGTVMNTEAFF. The CDR3 coding sequence is TGTGCCAGCAGCCTTAAGGGGACAGTCATGAACACTGAAGCTTTCTTT. Full variable domain (rest looked up from reference TRBV7-9 and TRBJ1-1): DTGVSQNPRHKITKRGQNVTFRCDPISEHNRLYWYRQTLGQGPEFLTYFQNEAQLEKSRLLSDRFSAERPKGSFSTLEIQRTEQGDSAMYLCASSLKGTVMNTEAFFGQGTRLTVV.